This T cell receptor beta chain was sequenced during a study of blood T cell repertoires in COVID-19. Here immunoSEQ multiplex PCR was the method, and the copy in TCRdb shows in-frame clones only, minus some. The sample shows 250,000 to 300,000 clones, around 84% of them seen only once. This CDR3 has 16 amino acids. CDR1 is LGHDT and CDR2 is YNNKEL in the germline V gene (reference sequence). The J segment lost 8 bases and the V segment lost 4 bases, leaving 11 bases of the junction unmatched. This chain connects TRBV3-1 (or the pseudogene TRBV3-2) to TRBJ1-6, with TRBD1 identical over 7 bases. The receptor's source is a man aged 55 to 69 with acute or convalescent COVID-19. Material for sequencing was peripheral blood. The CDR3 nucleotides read TGTGCCAGCAGCCGGGACAGCCAATTCCTTTATTCACCCCTCCACTTT. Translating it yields CASSRDSQFLYSPLHF.